This T cell receptor beta chain is from a study of OX40 agonist ivuxolimab in advanced cancers. Trimming removed 0 bases from V and 12 bases from J, with 9 bases in between. In germline, CDR1 is SGHAT, CDR2 FQNNGV. This CDR3 is 12 amino acids long. The data were produced by immunoSEQ multiplex PCR, yet TCRdb's version contains in-frame clones alone and is incomplete. The sample lists 44,000 or so clones; around 90% were seen once. This chain uses TRBV11-2 with TRBJ2-1; D is unresolved. The sequencing used CD4+ or CD8+ T cells sorted from blood, collected in a trial of the OX40 agonist ivuxolimab. The sequence derives from an adult with an advanced solid tumor such as melanoma, head and neck, liver or kidney cancer. CDR3 sequence (DNA): TGTGCCAGCAGCTTAGAAGGTAGCAGGCAGTTCTTC. Translated: CASSLEGSRQFF. Drawing the rest from reference TRBV11-2 and TRBJ2-1, the complete variable domain is EAGVAQSPRYKIIEKRQSVAFWCNPISGHATLYWYQQILGQGPKLLIQFQNNGVVDDSQLPKDRFSAERLKGVDSTLKIQPAKLEDSAVYLCASSLEGSRQFFGPGTRLTVL.